Many counts were recorded for the clone carrying this T cell receptor (beta chain). What it recognizes is unknown. These data originate in a study of CD8 T cells in ankylosing spondylitis. TCRdb reprocessed the 5' RACE reads with MiXCR, giving one entry per CDR3 protein. This sample has 150,000 to 200,000 distinct CDR3 sequences, with 30% to 35% found just once. With 5 bases removed from V and 2 bases from J, the gap between germline ends came to 12 bases. The CDR3 covers 14 residues. Per the germline V gene, CDR1 is SGHNT and CDR2 is YENEEA. Study results and limitations: Among TCR beta sequences, a motif of eight highly homologous variants appeared characteristic of ankylosing spondylitis blood. There was reportedly significant enrichment of clones that were disease-linked in matched ankylosing spondylitis synovial fluid. Earlier work had already found some motif variants in reactive arthritis synovial fluid and blood.

Sequencing was done on a sample of synovial fluid, either unsorted or a sorted T cell fraction (not recorded which). The gene calls are TRBV11-3 and TRBJ2-5, with D perhaps matching TRBD1 (6 bases). This TCR came from a male donor with ankylosing spondylitis. CDR3 DNA: TGTGCCAGCAGCCCCCGGACAGTACAAGAGACCCAGTACTTC. Protein: CASSPRTVQETQYF.